Detailed here is one T cell receptor beta chain. Antigen: not known. Measured with immunoSEQ multiplex PCR; TCRdb has only the in-frame clones, and not every one. The data contain 350,000 to 450,000 clones, 92% of them seen just once; the ten biggest clones take up 3.9%. This sample was included in a study of Ad26.COV2.S vaccination and SARS-CoV-2 variants. Study-level points and caveats: Substantial breadth in spike-specific CD8+ and CD4+ T cell responses was reportedly seen after vaccination. Participants in the vaccine arm had higher spike-specific TCR breadth; placebo recipients had lower. Breadth and depth estimates from TCRs may understate total T cell responses. Whether participants received vaccine or placebo, their non-spike TCR breadth was similar.

Germline loops: CDR1 MGHRA, CDR2 YSYEKL. V trimming: 1 base; J trimming: 3 bases; junction bases outside the gene matches: 2. The CDR3 runs to 15 residues. The TCR was taken from a human donor who had recovered from COVID-19. The chain combines TRBV4-1 with TRBJ1-4; 7 bases are a match to TRBD1. This sample comprised peripheral blood, obtained after recovery from COVID-19. CDR3: CASSQGGTANEKLFF. CDR3 DNA sequence: TGCGCCAGCAGCCAAGGGGGGACAGCTAATGAAAAACTGTTTTTT.